Here is one TCR beta chain with its context. Its cognate antigen is unknown. The PCR was carried out with 60 Vbeta primers and 13 Jbeta primers. Assay: immunoSEQ multiplex PCR; the TCRdb copy retains only in-frame clones and omits some. This sample has under 200,000 clones; roughly 79% occur once, and the top ten carry roughly 2.1%. The data derive from a study of cytomegalovirus exposure and HLA in healthy donors. After removal of 3 bases from V and 4 bases from J, the junction contained 10 bases not matched to a gene. Per germline, CDR1 KGHSH and CDR2 LQKENI. There are 16 residues in the CDR3. General observations from the study: In a later analysis, across HLA loci, associated TCR counts were highest for DRB1, lowest for HLA-C. Confirmation was obtained in vitro that a few CMV-associated chains are specific for CMV antigens. The authors enumerated over 150 TCR beta chains as linked to cytomegalovirus. Association of roughly 17,000 TCR beta sequences with HLA alleles was found at 0.05 false discovery rate in a later analysis.

The chain uses TRBV18 and TRBJ2-3; 7 bases agree with TRBD1. Material for sequencing was PBMCs. The TCR sequence derives from a woman between 25 and 40 years old in good health and CMV-seropositive. The CDR3 region is CASSPLTGYSADTQYF. In DNA, the CDR3 is TGTGCCAGCTCACCGTTGACAGGGTATTCGGCAGATACGCAGTATTTT.